Each of the 2 T cell receptor beta chains below was sequenced from the same sample in a study of PD-L1 blockade in urothelial cancer (dated by TCRdb to the late 2010s). Explained via the paper, the time point label denotes: pretreatment tumor sample. The method was the immunoSEQ multiplex PCR assay. The immuneACCESS repertoire file appears here via TCRdb, limited to in-frame rearrangements. These files lack a portion of the clones; in checked studies, under half of the deficit traces to unresolved V genes, and the cause of the others is not known. The sample records about 700 clones, almost 40% of which are singletons. The top ten constitute about an eighth of the sample. This material consisted of tumor tissue, taken before atezolizumab (anti-PD-L1) treatment. The receptors originated from a man aged 65 to 79 with urothelial cancer.

The table lists this clone with a few counts. This chain connects TRBV30 to TRBJ2-2; 10 positions agree with TRBD1. The CDR3 covers 14 residues. CDR1 is GTSNPN and CDR2 is SVGIG in the germline V gene (reference sequence). The junction had 4 bases not matched to a gene; V was cut back by 4 bases and J by 5 bases. CDR3 DNA sequence: TGTGCCTGGAAGTGGACAGGGGGAACCGGGGAGCTGTTTTTT. This sequence encodes CAWKWTGGTGELFF. Looking up the rest from reference TRBV30 and TRBJ2-2 gives the full variable domain: SQTIHQWPATLVQPVGSPLSLECTVEGTSNPNLYWYRQAAGRGLQLLFYSVGIGQISSEVPQNLSASRPQDRQFILSSKKLLLSDSGFYLCAWKWTGGTGELFFGEGSRLTVL.

The chain joins TRBV7-4 to TRBJ2-5, with D possibly TRBD2 on 5 matching bases. This CDR3 region has 15 residues. The V gene lost 3 bases and the J gene lost 2 bases, with 13 bases spanning the gap. Germline V lookup: CDR1 SGHVT, CDR2 SQSDAQ. CDR3 in DNA: TGTGCCAGCAGCTTGGATCTAGCTATACAAGAGACCCAGTACTTC. It yields the protein CASSLDLAIQETQYF. The full variable domain, in which reference TRBV7-4 and TRBJ2-5 provide the parts outside the CDR3, is GAGVSQSPRYKVAKRGRDVALRCDSISGHVTLYWYRQTLGQGSEVLTYSQSDAQRDKSGRPSGRFSAERPERSVSTLKIQRTEQGDSAVYLCASSLDLAIQETQYFGPGTRLLVL.